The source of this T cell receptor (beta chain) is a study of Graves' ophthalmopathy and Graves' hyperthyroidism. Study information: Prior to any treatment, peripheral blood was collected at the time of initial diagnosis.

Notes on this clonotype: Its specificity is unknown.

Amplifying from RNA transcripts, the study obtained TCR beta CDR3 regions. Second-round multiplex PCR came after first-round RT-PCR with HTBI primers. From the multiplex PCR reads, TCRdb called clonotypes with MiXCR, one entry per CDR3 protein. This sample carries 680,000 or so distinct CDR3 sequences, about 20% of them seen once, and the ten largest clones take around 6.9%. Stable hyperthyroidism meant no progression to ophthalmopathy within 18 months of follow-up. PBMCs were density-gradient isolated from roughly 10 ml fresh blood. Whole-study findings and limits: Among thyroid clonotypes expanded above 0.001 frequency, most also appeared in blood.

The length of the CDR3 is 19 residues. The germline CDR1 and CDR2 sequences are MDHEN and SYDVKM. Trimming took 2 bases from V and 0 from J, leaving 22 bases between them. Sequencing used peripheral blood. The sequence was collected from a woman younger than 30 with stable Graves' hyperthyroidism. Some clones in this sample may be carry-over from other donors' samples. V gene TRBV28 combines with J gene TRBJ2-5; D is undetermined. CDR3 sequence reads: CASSLRPRPGPRYQETQYF. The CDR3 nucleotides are TGTGCCAGCAGTTTAAGACCCCGGCCAGGACCCCGGTACCAAGAGACCCAGTACTTC.